One and the same sample provided the 14 T cell receptor beta chains below, sequenced in a study of naive and memory T cell subsets. Study results and limitations: Especially in CD8 cells, naive repertoires contained a few larger clonotypes, possibly CD45RA-re-expressing memory cells.

These TCRs' antigens remain unknown. The beta constant-region primer was an equimolar mix of two oligonucleotides covering TRBC1 and TRBC2. Ligated cDNA was amplified by four rounds of PCR with nested alpha and beta constant-region primers and SP2. TCRdb analysed the UMI-ligation and nested PCR reads with MiXCR anew, one entry per CDR3 protein. The sample comprises roughly 99,000 distinct CDR3 sequences, 10% to 12% of which are singletons, and 0.13% rests with the top ten. Sequenced input: naive CD4+ T cells from blood. The source of these receptors is a human donor in good health.

This clonotype was detected many times. The chain uses TRBV14 and TRBJ1-1; possible D gene TRBD1, 6 bases. Germline V CDR1 and CDR2: SGHDN, FVKESK. V lost 1 base to trimming and J lost 5 bases, with 14 bases between them. This CDR3 contains 15 residues. CDR3 region: CASSQVGGRGTEAFF. CDR3 DNA sequence: TGTGCCAGCAGCCAAGTCGGGGGGCGAGGTACTGAAGCTTTCTTT.

This clonotype has just a few counts. This chain uses TRBV12-5 with TRBJ2-1; D remains ambiguous. The germline V and J ends were trimmed by 2 bases and 0 bases, with 17 bases remaining between them. Germline values: CDR1 LGHNT, CDR2 FRNRAP. CDR3 length equals 18 residues. The CDR3 nucleotides are TGTGCTAGTGGTTTGATTTCGCCCCACCCACCCTCCTACAATGAGCAGTTCTTC. Residues: CASGLISPHPPSYNEQFF.

This clonotype was counted ten times or more. The CDR3 sequence is CASSPTWIGKAQYF. CDR3 sequence (DNA): TGTGCCAGCAGTCCCACTTGGATTGGAAAGGCGCAGTATTTT. The chain links TRBV27 to TRBJ2-3; D not certain. The CDR3 length is 14 residues. V was cut by 5 bases and J by 10 bases, with 19 bases left in between. Germline-derived CDR1 and CDR2 are MNHEY and SMNVEV (reference sequence).

The rearrangement links TRBV6-5 to TRBJ2-3, with 14 bases aligning to TRBD2. This CDR3 has 16 residues. V gave up 7 bases and J gave up 1 base; unmatched junction bases: 4. CDR1 is MNHEY, CDR2 SVGAGI, per germline. CDR3 sequence (DNA): TGTGCCAGCACAACGGGACTAGCGGGAGGCACAGATACGCAGTATTTT. This gives the protein CASTTGLAGGTDTQYF.

This clonotype was counted many times. The rearrangement joins TRBV28 to TRBJ2-3; 9 bases are a match to TRBD1. This CDR3 has 16 residues. V trimming: 1 base; J trimming: 4 bases; junction bases outside the gene matches: 6. Germline-derived CDR1 and CDR2 are MDHEN and SYDVKM. The CDR3 nucleotides read TGTGCCAGCAGTTTATCCGGGACAGGGAAATCAGATACGCAGTATTTT. Translated: CASSLSGTGKSDTQYF.

This clonotype was found many times. The chain couples TRBV25-1 to TRBJ2-2, with unresolved D. CDR1 and CDR2 from the germline V gene are MGHDK and SYGVNS. There are 13 residues in the CDR3. The ends were cut back, 6 bases at V and 1 base at J, with 6 bases in the middle. The CDR3 reads CASRGLNTGELFF. The CDR3 coding sequence is TGTGCCAGCAGGGGGTTGAACACCGGGGAGCTGTTTTTT.

The chain is built from TRBV20-1 and TRBJ2-3; D may be TRBD2 (5 bases). Trimming cost V 7 bases and J 2 bases, with 16 bases left between them. The V gene's germline CDR1 is DFQATT and CDR2 SNEGSKA (reference sequence). The length of the CDR3 is 14 residues. CDR3 amino acids: CSVAGGLLTDTQYF. The CDR3 bases are TGCAGTGTGGCGGGTGGGCTTCTCACAGATACGCAGTATTTT.

This clonotype was seen a few times. The V and J genes are TRBV10-3 and TRBJ2-1; 7 nucleotides line up with TRBD1. Per germline, CDR1 ENHRY and CDR2 SYGVKD. The CDR3 has 13 residues. With 6 bases clipped from V and 10 bases from J, the junction kept 9 bases outside the gene matches. CDR3 loop: CAISREATGEQFF. DNA of the CDR3: TGTGCCATCAGCCGGGAAGCGACAGGGGAGCAGTTCTTC.

The rearrangement uses TRBV5-4 and TRBJ2-7; 9 bases line up with TRBD1. Trimming at V came to 5 bases and at J to 8 bases, leaving 8 bases not matched to a gene. CDR1 and CDR2 from the germline V gene are SGHNT and YYREEE (reference sequence). The CDR3 is 13 residues long. CDR3 sequence: CASRADRGGKQYF. CDR3 sequence (DNA): TGTGCCAGCAGAGCCGACAGGGGGGGAAAGCAGTACTTC.

J is TRBJ2-5 and V is TRBV20-1, with 13 bases aligning to TRBD2. The CDR3 contains 17 residues. Germline trimming cut 7 bases from V and 5 bases from J; bases unmatched to any gene: 16. The V gene's germline CDR1 is DFQATT and CDR2 SNEGSKA (reference sequence). This CDR3 reads CSVRPVGLAGVGETQYF. CDR3 nucleotide sequence: TGCAGTGTACGGCCCGTCGGACTAGCGGGAGTCGGGGAGACCCAGTACTTC.

This clonotype has just a few counts. The chain uses TRBV7-9 and TRBJ2-3; 9 positions agree with TRBD1. The CDR3 contains 16 residues. V dropped 5 bases and J dropped 6; count of bases not matched to a gene: 12. From germline, CDR1 is SEHNR and CDR2 FQNEAQ (reference sequence). CDR3 amino acids: CASSPWGQGVLDTQYF. The CDR3 DNA is TGTGCCAGCAGCCCGTGGGGACAGGGTGTATTGGATACGCAGTATTTT.

The rearrangement joins TRBV30 to TRBJ2-2; D may be TRBD2 (5 bases). The germline V gene has CDR1 GTSNPN and CDR2 SVGIG (reference sequence). The germline V and J ends were trimmed by 0 bases and 7 bases, with 12 bases remaining between them. This CDR3 is 14 amino acids long. The CDR3 coding sequence is TGTGCCTGGAGTGTCTGGCTAGCTGACGGGGAGCTGTTTTTT. This sequence encodes CAWSVWLADGELFF. The full variable domain, rest sourced from reference TRBV30 and TRBJ2-2, is SQTIHQWPATLVQPVGSPLSLECTVEGTSNPNLYWYRQAAGRGLQLLFYSVGIGQISSEVPQNLSASRPQDRQFILSSKKLLLSDSGFYLCAWSVWLADGELFFGEGSRLTVL.

The V call is TRBV6-6, the J call TRBJ2-5; 14 bases match TRBD2. Germline-derived CDR1 and CDR2 are MNHNY and SVGAGI (reference sequence). J lost 9 bases, V lost 5 bases, and 11 bases had no gene match. The length of the CDR3 is 16 residues. For the CDR3, the DNA is TGTGCCAGCAGTCACCCCGGGACTAGCGGGAGACGCGCCCAGTACTTC. Translating it yields CASSHPGTSGRRAQYF.

J is TRBJ1-6 and V is TRBV7-6, with D perhaps TRBD1 (5 bases). Per the germline V gene, CDR1 is SGHVS and CDR2 is FNYEAQ. The CDR3 spans 14 residues. The V end lost 6 bases, the J end lost 6 bases, and 12 bases lay between the germline ends. Here the CDR3 reads CASSVQESNSPLHF. The CDR3 DNA reads as TGTGCCAGCAGTGTACAGGAAAGTAATTCACCCCTCCACTTT.